Listed below are T cell receptor beta chains from one sample, sequenced in a study of CD8 T cells in Susac syndrome. TCRdb fed the immunoSEQ multiplex PCR reads into MiXCR, producing one record per CDR3 protein. The sample shows over 350,000 distinct CDR3 sequences, more than 70% of them seen only once. Specimen: CD8+ T cells from PBMCs. These TCRs come from a human donor with multiple sclerosis. CDR3s include the opening cysteine and the closing phenylalanine or tryptophan. A D gene is named only where the DNA matches it firmly. A clone size is listed for some rows: how often the clone was seen (once, few, many), or a class if it is expanded.

CDR3 protein,CDR3 DNA,D gene,clone size,J gene,V gene
CASRLDRGTGEKLFF,TGTGCCAGTAGGCTCGACAGGGGGACTGGTGAAAAACTGTTTTTT,TRBD1,-,TRBJ1-4,TRBV19
CASSLGQGPTEAFF,TGTGCCAGCAGCCTTGGACAGGGACCCACTGAAGCTTTCTTT,TRBD1,-,TRBJ1-1,TRBV11-2
CASSQEGNEQYF,TGCGCCAGCAGCCAAGAGGGAAACGAGCAGTACTTC,-,-,TRBJ2-7,TRBV4-1
CASSQDVQGLPEAFF,TGTGCCAGCAGCCAAGATGTGCAGGGGCTCCCTGAAGCTTTCTTT,-,-,TRBJ1-1,TRBV3-1
CASSVEETSLALPGETQYF,TGTGCCAGCAGCGTAGAGGAGACCTCCTTAGCCCTACCCGGGGAGACCCAGTACTTC,-,-,TRBJ2-5,TRBV9
CASRTSGVMNTEAFF,TGTGCCAGCCGCACCTCGGGGGTTATGAACACTGAAGCTTTCTTT,-,-,TRBJ1-1,TRBV7-9
CASTPGEPQETQYF,TGTGCCAGCACCCCGGGAGAGCCCCAAGAGACCCAGTACTTC,-,-,TRBJ2-5,TRBV21-1
CASSGGLGEAFF,TGTGCCAGCAGTGGGGGACTGGGAGAAGCTTTCTTT,-,-,TRBJ1-1,TRBV2
CASSLWNSPLHF,TGTGCCAGCAGCTTGTGGAATTCACCCCTCCACTTT,-,-,TRBJ1-6,TRBV7-9
CASGTELYGYTF,TGTGCCAGCGGGACAGAACTCTATGGCTACACCTTC,TRBD1,-,TRBJ1-2,TRBV7-6
CASSQDRTSVPAEQYF,TGCGCCAGCAGCCAAGATAGGACTAGTGTCCCGGCCGAGCAGTACTTC,TRBD2,-,TRBJ2-7,TRBV4-1
CASSQRNRHETQYF,TGTGCCAGCAGCCAACGGAACAGACATGAGACCCAGTACTTC,-,once,TRBJ2-5,TRBV3-1
CASRIQGGITGELFF,TGTGCCAGCCGTATACAGGGTGGGATCACCGGGGAGCTGTTTTTT,-,-,TRBJ2-2,TRBV6-5
CASAGLTYEQYF,TGTGCCTCAGCTGGACTCACCTACGAGCAGTACTTC,-,few,TRBJ2-7,TRBV30
CASSSFIGSRDGYTF,TGTGCCAGCAGTTCCTTCATCGGGTCGAGGGACGGCTACACCTTC,-,-,TRBJ1-2,TRBV28
CSATGTSAYEQYF,TGCAGTGCAACCGGAACTAGCGCCTACGAGCAGTACTTC,TRBD2,-,TRBJ2-7,TRBV20-1
CASSQILGLAGRAVDEQFF,TGTGCCAGCAGCCAAATCCTGGGACTAGCGGGAAGGGCGGTCGATGAGCAGTTCTTC,TRBD2,-,TRBJ2-1,TRBV4-2
CASGDLYEQYF,TGTGCTAGTGGTGACTTGTACGAGCAGTACTTC,-,-,TRBJ2-7,TRBV12-5